The 25 T cell receptor beta chains below come from one sample, sequenced in a study of blood T cell repertoires in COVID-19. Data came from immunoSEQ multiplex PCR; TCRdb stores just in-frame clones and leaves some out. The sample lists roughly 180,000 clones; approximately 80% were seen once. Sequenced material: peripheral blood. These receptors originate from a woman in her thirties or forties with COVID-19, enrolled during active disease.

The genes are TRBV16 and TRBJ1-5, with D uncertain. The CDR3 runs 12 residues. Germline V CDR1 and CDR2: KGHSY, FQNENV. Trimming removed 4 bases from V and 3 bases from J, with 4 bases in between. The CDR3 DNA is TGTGCCAGCAGCCCCTTCAATCAGCCCCAGCATTTT. Translation: CASSPFNQPQHF.

The chain's CDR3 is CASRGVAGPARKEQFF. The CDR3 region has the DNA TGTGCCAGCAGGGGAGTGGCGGGGCCGGCCAGAAAAGAGCAGTTCTTC. The chain uses TRBV6-6 and TRBJ2-1, with D maybe TRBD2 (6 bases). The V gene's germline CDR1 is MNHNY and CDR2 SVGAGI (reference sequence). Between the trimmed V and J ends, which lost 6 bases and 10 bases, there was a span of 25 bases. The CDR3 covers 16 residues.

V gene TRBV13 combines with J gene TRBJ2-4, with D possibly TRBD2 on 6 matching bases. This CDR3 region has 16 residues. In germline, CDR1 is PRHDT, CDR2 FYEKMQ (reference sequence). Deletions cut 1 base from V and 6 bases from J, with 16 bases between. This CDR3 is CASSLAGVPPGNIQYF. CDR3 sequence (DNA): TGTGCCAGCAGCTTAGCGGGAGTCCCCCCAGGAAACATTCAGTACTTC.

The rearrangement links TRBV7-3 to TRBJ2-1; 10 bases line up with TRBD1. Germline V gene lookup returns CDR1 SGHTA and CDR2 FQGTGA. The V segment lost 4 bases and the J segment 7 bases; nucleotides outside the gene matches: 1. The CDR3 sequence is 13 residues long. CDR3 amino acids: CASSSGQGNEQFF. CDR3 nucleotides: TGTGCCAGCAGCTCGGGACAGGGGAATGAGCAGTTCTTC. Filled out from reference TRBV7-3 and TRBJ2-1, the complete variable domain reads GAGVSQTPSNKVTEKGKYVELRCDPISGHTALYWYRQSLGQGPEFLIYFQGTGAADDSGLPNDRFFAVRPEGSVSTLKIQRTERGDSAVYLCASSSGQGNEQFFGPGTRLTVL.

The chain has TRBV6-6 and TRBJ2-3; TRBD1 aligns across 7 bases. The CDR3 totals 14 residues. The J segment lost 3 bases and the V segment lost 10 bases, leaving 10 bases of the junction unmatched. The germline V gene encodes CDR1 MNHNY and CDR2 SVGAGI (reference sequence). The CDR3 loop is CATSDRDMTDTQYF. The CDR3 nucleotides are TGTGCCACCTCCGACAGGGATATGACAGATACGCAGTATTTT.

The V gene is TRBV5-1, the J gene TRBJ2-2; no reliable D call. Germline values: CDR1 SGHRS, CDR2 YFSETQ. There are 14 residues in the CDR3. V gave up 5 bases and J gave up 0 bases, with 8 bases separating them. In DNA, the CDR3 is TGCGCCAGCAGTTTCTACCCGAACACCGGGGAGCTGTTTTTT. Protein product: CASSFYPNTGELFF.

This rearrangement joins TRBV12-3 or TRBV12-4 to TRBJ1-2, with a weak D call TRBD1 (5 bases). V was trimmed by 2 bases and J by 6 bases, leaving 10 bases between them. The CDR3 sequence is 13 residues long. CDR3: CASSLIQGHGYTF. The CDR3 nucleotides are TGTGCCAGCAGTTTAATCCAGGGTCATGGCTACACCTTC.

The chain has TRBV2 and TRBJ2-1; unclear D gene. Germline assignment: CDR1 SNHLY and CDR2 FYNNEI. The CDR3 covers 15 residues. Trimming removed 5 bases from V and 7 bases from J, with 18 bases in between. The DNA of the CDR3 is TGTGCCAGCAGTATAGTAATTGTACGTCGGAATGAGCAGTTCTTC. Amino acid sequence: CASSIVIVRRNEQFF.

The sample holds a few counts of this clone. V usage is TRBV7-3 and J usage is TRBJ2-2, with TRBD1 identical over 11 bases. The CDR3 is 16 residues long. The junction had 3 bases not matched to a gene; V was cut back by 2 bases and J by 4 bases. Germline CDR1 and CDR2: SGHTA and FQGTGA. The CDR3 nucleotides read TGTGCCAGCAGCTTAGGCGGACAGGGGGCCACCGGGGAGCTGTTTTTT. Translation gives CASSLGGQGATGELFF.

This chain connects TRBV7-8 to TRBJ1-2; no firm D call. The V end was cut by 2 bases, the J end by 4 bases, with 14 bases between. CDR1 is SGHVS, CDR2 FQNEAQ, per germline. CDR3 length equals 15 residues. The CDR3 here is CASSLYTERAYGYTF. The CDR3 nucleotides read TGTGCCAGCAGCTTATATACAGAACGCGCCTATGGCTACACCTTC.

The chain is built from TRBV7-2 and TRBJ2-1, with 8 positions matching TRBD2. The CDR3 spans 18 residues. V shed 5 bases and J 2 bases; nucleotides not matched to a gene: 14. Germline loops: CDR1 SGHTA, CDR2 FQGNSA. In DNA form, the CDR3 reads TGTGCCAGCAGCCCAGGAACTAGCGGAACCCGACCCTACAATGAGCAGTTCTTC. It is translated as CASSPGTSGTRPYNEQFF.

This clone was counted between two and nine times. V gene TRBV4-1 combines with J gene TRBJ1-1; maybe TRBD1 (5 bases). Germline CDR1 and CDR2: MGHRA and YSYEKL. V lost 1 base and J 6 bases, leaving 21 bases between the germline ends. This CDR3 contains 17 residues. The chain's CDR3 is CASSQGLRVGGRAEAFF. In nucleotides, the CDR3 is TGCGCCAGCAGCCAAGGTTTGAGGGTTGGGGGGAGAGCTGAAGCTTTCTTT.

The chain couples TRBV7-6 to TRBJ2-7; 9 bases agree with TRBD2. CDR3 length: 15 amino acids. Germline V gene lookup returns CDR1 SGHVS and CDR2 FNYEAQ. V was pared by 5 bases and J by 7 bases, with 12 bases of the junction left unmatched. The CDR3 DNA follows: TGTGCCAGCAGCCGGTCTAGCGGGATCTCGAGGGAGCAGTACTTC. Protein: CASSRSSGISREQYF.

CDR3 nucleotides: TGTGCCACGTCCGCGGGGACAGGGGGCTACAATGAGCAGTTCTTC. It codes for CATSAGTGGYNEQFF. The J gene is TRBJ2-1, the V gene TRBV24-1; 11 bases match TRBD1. The CDR3 runs 15 residues. Germline CDR1 KGHDR, CDR2 SFDVKD. The ends lost 10 bases at V and 3 bases at J; junction bases unmatched: 7.

The CDR3 DNA reads TGTGCCAGCAGTGAATTAACCGGGGGGGCCTCCGAGCAGTACGTC. Translation: CASSELTGGASEQYV. The chain has TRBV6-1 and TRBJ2-7, with 8 nucleotides matching TRBD2. The CDR3 consists of 15 residues. Per germline, CDR1 MNHNS and CDR2 SASEGT. The trim removed 2 bases at V and 6 bases at J, leaving 9 bases unmatched.

This clone was observed many times. The chain carries TRBV29-1 and TRBJ1-2; D not resolved. The CDR3 is 13 amino acids. Germline V gives CDR1 SQVTM, CDR2 ANQGSEA. With 4 bases removed from V and 4 bases from J, the gap between germline ends came to 13 bases. As DNA, the CDR3 is TGCAGCGTTGGTGGCGGAGCCATCTATGGCTACACCTTC. Encoded protein: CSVGGGAIYGYTF.

The chain links TRBV20-1 to TRBJ2-1; tentatively, D is TRBD2 (6 bases). Trimming took off 3 bases at V and 4 bases at J, with 13 bases between the two ends. Germline assignment: CDR1 DFQATT and CDR2 SNEGSKA (reference sequence). The CDR3 length is 14 residues. The CDR3 is CSASWAGKYNEQFF. The CDR3 coding sequence is TGCAGTGCTAGTTGGGCGGGAAAGTACAATGAGCAGTTCTTC.

The chain couples TRBV3-1 (or the pseudogene TRBV3-2) to TRBJ2-5; weak D call: TRBD2 (5 bases). V lost 0 bases and J lost 7, with 9 bases in between. Germline assignment: CDR1 LGHDT and CDR2 YNNKEL (reference sequence). The CDR3 has 13 residues. The CDR3 sequence: CASSQERAGTQYF. The CDR3 DNA reads as TGTGCCAGCAGCCAAGAGCGGGCCGGGACCCAGTACTTC.

The chain employs TRBV25-1 and TRBJ2-7; 7 bases align to TRBD2. This CDR3 has 15 amino acids. Germline assignment: CDR1 MGHDK and CDR2 SYGVNS. The trim removed 0 bases at V and 4 bases at J, leaving 6 bases unmatched. CDR3 sequence: CASSEYIAGAYEQYF. CDR3 in DNA: TGTGCCAGCAGTGAATACATAGCGGGCGCATACGAGCAGTACTTC.

The chain is built from TRBV11-3 and TRBJ2-5; maybe TRBD2 (6 bases). V was pared by 5 bases and J by 1 base, with 8 bases between. The CDR3 extends over 13 amino acids. From germline, CDR1 is SGHNT and CDR2 YENEEA. The CDR3 DNA reads TGTGCCAGCAGCGCGGGACTCCAAGAGACCCAGTACTTC. As protein: CASSAGLQETQYF. The full variable domain, in which reference TRBV11-3 and TRBJ2-5 provide the parts outside the CDR3, is EAGVVQSPRYKIIEKKQPVAFWCNPISGHNTLYWYLQNLGQGPELLIRYENEEAVDDSQLPKDRFSAERLKGVDSTLKIQPAELGDSAVYLCASSAGLQETQYFGPGTRLLVL.

The chain couples TRBV19 to TRBJ2-1; TRBD2 matches 7 bases. Germline V lookup: CDR1 LNHDA, CDR2 SQIVND (reference sequence). This CDR3 has 17 residues. Losses at the gene ends were 1 base for V and 0 bases for J; bases not matched to a gene: 6. The CDR3 region is CASSIGSGESSYNEQFF. CDR3 DNA sequence: TGTGCCAGTAGTATAGGGAGCGGGGAGAGCTCCTACAATGAGCAGTTCTTC.

The gene calls are TRBV18 and TRBJ1-6; D is uncertain. The CDR3 has 13 residues. Germline-derived CDR1 and CDR2 are KGHSH and LQKENI. Between the trimmed V and J ends, which lost 2 bases and 13 bases, there was a span of 12 bases. The CDR3 is CASSPKREVPLHF. CDR3 bases: TGTGCCAGCTCACCAAAAAGGGAGGTCCCCCTCCACTTT.

The J gene is TRBJ1-3, the V gene TRBV19; 9 bases agree with TRBD1. The CDR3 length is 17 residues. In germline, CDR1 is LNHDA, CDR2 SQIVND (reference sequence). V dropped 5 bases and J dropped 1; count of bases not matched to a gene: 9. CDR3 amino acids: CASSPFLGTGSGNTIYF. The CDR3 coding sequence is TGTGCCAGTAGTCCCTTCCTGGGGACAGGGTCTGGAAACACCATATATTTT. The complete variable domain, with remaining parts taken from reference TRBV19 and TRBJ1-3, reads DGGITQSPKYLFRKEGQNVTLSCEQNLNHDAMYWYRQDPGQGLRLIYYSQIVNDFQKGDIAEGYSVSREKKESFPLTVTSAQKNPTAFYLCASSPFLGTGSGNTIYFGEGSWLTVV.

The chain joins TRBV5-1 to TRBJ2-7; TRBD1 is a possible D gene (5 bases). The CDR3 contains 12 residues. Germline V CDR1 and CDR2: SGHRS, YFSETQ. V lost 0 bases to trimming and J lost 11 bases, with 12 bases between them. DNA of the CDR3: TGCGCCAGCAGCTTGGGGCAGGGCATAAAGTACTTC. As protein: CASSLGQGIKYF.

CDR3 DNA: TGTGCCAGCAGCCCCCGGGGTGAAAAACTGTTTTTT. It translates to CASSPRGEKLFF. The chain is built from TRBV5-4 and TRBJ1-4; D unresolved. The V gene's germline CDR1 is SGHNT and CDR2 YYREEE (reference sequence). This CDR3 is built from 12 residues. The V gene lost 4 bases and the J gene lost 7 bases, with 8 bases spanning the gap.